This T cell receptor beta chain is drawn from a study of T-cell reconstitution after alpha-beta-depleted transplantation in children. The study's findings and limits: Several patients had high TCRbeta diversity at day 60; it came from surviving recipient T cells and thymic progenitors. The main origin of T-cell counts and diversity one year after transplant was newly produced T cells. Reports say that about two months after transplant, the alpha-beta T cells came out of several hundred graft clones that had expanded.

Germline V gene data show CDR1 as SGHRS and CDR2 as YFSETQ. CDR3 size: 16 residues. Trimming took off 1 base at V and 7 bases at J, with 15 bases between the two ends. Comment on this clonotype: Its antigen is still unknown.

Unique molecular identifiers featured in how the TCRbeta library was prepared. TCRdb re-called the PCR reads through MiXCR, storing one row per CDR3 protein. The sample records about 490,000 distinct CDR3 sequences, 8% to 11% being singletons. The starting material was PBMCs, obtained before TCRalphabeta/CD19-depleted stem cell transplant. The TCR originated in a child aged 2-15 years with inherited bone marrow failure, due to receive a stem cell transplant. The rearrangement links TRBV5-1 to TRBJ1-6; D is possibly TRBD1 (5 bases). This CDR3 is CASSLYARQHNSPLHF. The CDR3, as DNA: TGCGCCAGCAGCTTGTATGCCAGACAGCACAATTCACCCCTCCACTTT.